One and the same sample provided the 23 T cell receptor beta chains below, sequenced in a study of T-cell reconstitution after alpha-beta-depleted transplantation in children. Library preparation (for TCRbeta) was performed with unique molecular identifiers. TCRdb redid the calling of the PCR reads with MiXCR, one entry per CDR3 protein. The repertoire has around 240,000 distinct CDR3 sequences, about 8.8% of them found once; the top ten carry around 5%. Sample: PBMCs from the stem cell graft donor, taken from the stem cell graft. These receptors all come from a human donor who donated a stem cell graft to a child with SCID.

The gene calls are TRBV28 and TRBJ2-2; TRBD1 matches at 7 bases. CDR3 size: 14 residues. J gave up 4 bases and V 6 bases, and 5 bases lay outside the gene matches. Germline loops: CDR1 MDHEN, CDR2 SYDVKM. The chain's CDR3 is CASRNNRGTGELFF. The CDR3 DNA is TGTGCCAGCAGGAATAACAGGGGCACCGGGGAGCTGTTTTTT.

This clonotype was counted ten times or more. This chain connects TRBV4-2 to TRBJ2-1, with 11 bases matching TRBD2. The junction had 6 bases not matched to a gene; V was cut back by 1 base and J by 1 base. This CDR3 region has 18 residues. Germline V CDR1 and CDR2: LGHNA, YNFKEQ. The DNA for the CDR3 is TGTGCCAGCAGCCAAGTAGCGGGGGGGGTTAGGTCCTACAATGAGCAGTTCTTC. Protein: CASSQVAGGVRSYNEQFF.

This clonotype appeared many times. The chain joins TRBV4-3 to TRBJ2-4; 8 nucleotides align to TRBD1. The germline CDR1 and CDR2 sequences are LGHNA and YSLEER. The CDR3 has 15 residues. V was clipped by 1 base and J by 7 bases; unmatched bases: 6. This chain's CDR3 is CASSQGPGTGNIQYF. Here the CDR3 DNA reads TGCGCCAGCAGCCAAGGACCCGGGACAGGTAACATTCAGTACTTC.

This clonotype was recorded many times. V gene TRBV12-3 or TRBV12-4 combines with J gene TRBJ2-1, with D maybe TRBD1 (6 bases). This CDR3 spans 12 amino acids. Between the trimmed V and J ends, which lost 5 bases and 9 bases, there was a span of 11 bases. The CDR3 loop is CASSPGAGEQFF. CDR3 coding DNA: TGTGCCAGCAGTCCAGGGGCGGGTGAGCAGTTCTTC.

In the case of this clonotype: A read error is possible here, since a much larger clone lies one base away. The chain links TRBV5-1 to TRBJ2-3; D possibly corresponds to TRBD1 (6 bases). CDR1 and CDR2 from the germline V gene are SGHRS and YFSETQ. The CDR3 extends over 15 amino acids. The CDR3 region is CASSLDSFSTDTQNF. DNA of the CDR3: TGCGCCAGCAGCCTGGACAGCTTCTCCACAGATACGCAGAATTTT.

This clonotype was counted at least ten times. The V and J genes are TRBV6-1 and TRBJ2-5, with 14 positions matching TRBD2. Germline V lookup: CDR1 MNHNS, CDR2 SASEGT. The CDR3 runs 15 residues. The junction had 2 bases not matched to a gene; V was cut back by 4 bases and J by 4 bases. CDR3 sequence reads: CASSGLAGGPETQYF. The CDR3 DNA reads TGTGCCAGCAGTGGACTAGCGGGGGGGCCAGAGACCCAGTACTTC.

The table lists this clonotype with many counts. The V gene is TRBV20-1, the J gene TRBJ2-7; D gene ambiguous. The CDR3 covers 11 residues. The germline V gene encodes CDR1 DFQATT and CDR2 SNEGSKA (reference sequence). V lost 5 bases to trimming and J lost 5 bases, with 10 bases between them. CDR3 region: CSASLFDEQYF. CDR3 DNA sequence: TGCAGTGCTTCCCTTTTCGACGAGCAGTACTTC.

The sample holds many counts of this clonotype. The chain couples TRBV7-2 to TRBJ1-5, with D unresolved. V was shortened by 5 bases and J by 6 bases, with 11 bases between the two germline ends. In germline, CDR1 is SGHTA, CDR2 FQGNSA. The CDR3 sequence is 13 residues long. CDR3 sequence: CASSVDRGQPQHF. The CDR3 DNA is TGTGCCAGCAGCGTAGACCGAGGTCAGCCCCAGCATTTT.

The table lists this clonotype with many counts. The chain combines TRBV19 with TRBJ1-1; no definite D call. CDR3 length equals 15 residues. Trimming took off 5 bases at V and 6 bases at J, with 19 bases between the two ends. Germline CDR1 LNHDA, CDR2 SQIVND (reference sequence). CDR3 coding DNA: TGTGCCAGTAGTCTGACTTCCTCCCTGGTCGCTGAAGCTTTCTTT. This translates into CASSLTSSLVAEAFF.

In its sample, this clonotype was seen many times. The rearrangement links TRBV7-9 to TRBJ2-3; 8 nucleotides agree with TRBD1. Germline V gene lookup returns CDR1 SEHNR and CDR2 FQNEAQ (reference sequence). The CDR3 spans 15 residues. J gave up 1 base and V 4 bases, and 4 bases lay outside the gene matches. The CDR3: CASSSTTGGTDTQYF. The CDR3 region has the DNA TGTGCCAGCAGCTCCACGACAGGGGGCACAGATACGCAGTATTTT. Drawing the rest from reference TRBV7-9 and TRBJ2-3, the complete variable domain is DTGVSQNPRHKITKRGQNVTFRCDPISEHNRLYWYRQTLGQGPEFLTYFQNEAQLEKSRLLSDRFSAERPKGSFSTLEIQRTEQGDSAMYLCASSSTTGGTDTQYFGPGTRLTVL.

In its sample, this clonotype was seen many times. The J gene is TRBJ2-2, the V gene TRBV7-7; D unclear. CDR1 and CDR2 (germline): SSHAT, FNYEAQ (reference sequence). The V end was cut by 6 bases, the J end by 5 bases, with 13 bases between. The CDR3 sequence is 14 residues long. CDR3 in DNA: TGTGCCAGCAGTTCTAGTGAAGAAACCGGGGAGCTGTTTTTT. Amino acid sequence: CASSSSEETGELFF.

The table lists this clonotype with many counts. The chain links TRBV15 to TRBJ1-1; D may be TRBD1 (6 bases). The CDR3 is made up of 12 amino acids. Per the germline V gene, CDR1 is LNHNV and CDR2 is YYDKDF (reference sequence). Trimming removed 3 bases at V and 9 bases at J, with 11 bases between. The CDR3 is CATSRVTGKAFF. The CDR3 bases are TGTGCCACCAGCAGGGTGACAGGTAAAGCTTTCTTT.

This clonotype was recorded a few times. The rearrangement joins TRBV4-2 to TRBJ2-7, with 7 bases that match TRBD2. CDR3 size: 14 residues. Germline assignment: CDR1 LGHNA and CDR2 YNFKEQ. Germline trimming cut 0 bases from V and 3 bases from J; bases unmatched to any gene: 2. CDR3 amino acids: CASSQERGYYEQYF. The DNA of the CDR3 is TGTGCCAGCAGCCAAGAGCGGGGGTACTACGAGCAGTACTTC.

This clonotype came up many times. This chain joins TRBV20-1 and TRBJ2-4; perhaps TRBD1 as D (6 bases). V was cut by 3 bases and J by 13 bases, with 16 bases left in between. The CDR3 has 12 amino acids. Per germline, CDR1 DFQATT and CDR2 SNEGSKA (reference sequence). CDR3 bases: TGCAGTGCTAGCTTACAGGGAGCGGAACAGTACTTC. Protein sequence: CSASLQGAEQYF.

This chain links TRBV12-3 or TRBV12-4 with TRBJ1-2, with D perhaps matching TRBD1 (6 bases). This CDR3 region has 15 residues. Trimming pared 6 bases from V and 7 bases from J, leaving 21 bases between. The CDR3 region has the DNA TGTGCCAGCAGAATCGAGGGGGTCCTTGAAGGTGGCTACACCTTC. It is translated as CASRIEGVLEGGYTF.

There are many counts of this clonotype. This chain connects TRBV6-2 or TRBV6-3 to TRBJ2-7, with D perhaps assigned TRBD1 or TRBD2 (5 bases each). The CDR3 is 14 amino acids. CDR1 and CDR2 (germline): MNHEY, SVGEGT. Deletions cut 6 bases from V and 1 base from J, with 13 bases between. CDR3 protein: CASSDGGGSYEQYF. The CDR3 bases are TGTGCCAGCAGCGATGGGGGTGGGTCCTACGAGCAGTACTTC.

The rearrangement uses TRBV29-1 and TRBJ1-1; 9 bases align to TRBD1. CDR3 length: 13 amino acids. V trimming: 4 bases; J trimming: 8 bases; junction bases outside the gene matches: 8. Germline V gene data show CDR1 as SQVTM and CDR2 as ANQGSEA. CDR3 loop: CSVALGQGTEAFF. In nucleotides, the CDR3 is TGCAGCGTTGCCCTTGGACAGGGGACGGAAGCTTTCTTT.

Comment on this clonotype: This may be a read error, as it is one base from a much larger clone. This chain connects TRBV10-3 to TRBJ1-2; a weak D match, TRBD1 (5 bases). This CDR3 spans 15 amino acids. The V end was cut by 2 bases, the J end by 2 bases, with 12 bases between. Germline V gives CDR1 ENHRY, CDR2 SYGVKD. CDR3 in DNA: TGTGCCATCAGTGAGCCGGGACGGGCGAACTATGGCTACACCTTC. Its protein product is CAISEPGRANYGYTF.

In its sample, this clonotype was seen many times. The rearrangement uses TRBV7-2 and TRBJ1-2; D not resolved. V lost 5 bases to trimming and J lost 2 bases, with 18 bases between them. The CDR3 is 16 amino acids. Per germline, CDR1 SGHTA and CDR2 FQGNSA. The CDR3 nucleotides are TGTGCCAGCAGCCCACAAACAAGGGATTCCAACTATGGCTACACCTTC. It encodes CASSPQTRDSNYGYTF.

There are many counts of this clonotype. The J gene is TRBJ2-1, the V gene TRBV28; 8 bases fit TRBD2. CDR1 is MDHEN, CDR2 SYDVKM, per germline. CDR3 length: 18 amino acids. V lost 5 bases and J lost 0; bases outside the gene matches: 12. CDR3: CASSPFGLASFSYNEQFF. CDR3 bases: TGTGCCAGCAGTCCCTTTGGACTAGCTTCGTTCTCCTACAATGAGCAGTTCTTC.

This clonotype was counted many times. The chain couples TRBV7-9 to TRBJ1-2, with D hard to call. The germline V gene encodes CDR1 SEHNR and CDR2 FQNEAQ (reference sequence). With 3 bases removed from V and 4 bases from J, the gap between germline ends came to 9 bases. This CDR3 spans 13 amino acids. The DNA of the CDR3 is TGTGCCAGCAGCTTGGCGGGTCTCTATGGCTACACCTTC. Protein sequence: CASSLAGLYGYTF.

This clonotype was recorded many times. V is TRBV5-1 and J is TRBJ2-1, with TRBD1 identical over 9 bases. The CDR3 runs 15 residues. Germline CDR1 SGHRS, CDR2 YFSETQ. V trimming: 4 bases; J trimming: 5 bases; junction bases outside the gene matches: 7. The CDR3 DNA reads as TGCGCCAGCAGCCCCACCGGGACAGGGAACAATGAGCAGTTCTTC. Its protein product is CASSPTGTGNNEQFF. Looking up the rest from reference TRBV5-1 and TRBJ2-1 gives the full variable domain: KAGVTQTPRYLIKTRGQQVTLSCSPISGHRSVSWYQQTPGQGLQFLFEYFSETQRNKGNFPGRFSGRQFSNSRSEMNVSTLELGDSALYLCASSPTGTGNNEQFFGPGTRLTVL.

This clonotype was seen ten or more times. The V gene is TRBV7-8, the J gene TRBJ1-5, with TRBD1 as a possible D gene (5 bases). Per the germline V gene, CDR1 is SGHVS and CDR2 is FQNEAQ. CDR3 length equals 15 residues. Trimming cost V 2 bases and J 2 bases, with 10 bases left between them. The CDR3 is CASSLYGDGNQPQHF. CDR3 sequence (DNA): TGTGCCAGCAGCTTATACGGGGACGGCAATCAGCCCCAGCATTTT.